This T cell receptor beta chain appears in the sequencing data of a study of a mutant IDH1 vaccine in newly diagnosed glioma (dated by TCRdb to the early 2020s). With regard to the full study: The approximately 30 treated patients were around 62% male and about 40% female, with a mean age of approximately 38 years. Peripheral blood samples were drawn at six visits, namely V03 (baseline), V05, V07, V10, V12 and V13. Before enrollment, most patients had been given radiochemotherapy with temozolomide as standard therapy, while the rest had received either radiotherapy alone or temozolomide alone. For exploratory analyses, longitudinal TCRB deep sequencing was carried out in 25 to 30 treated patients wherever samples were available.

This sample's time point label indicates: baseline, week 1 (first vaccination visit). The sample's treatment or condition label, decoded: pre-vaccination baseline after standard-of-care therapy. Donors had newly diagnosed WHO grade 3 or 4 IDH1-mutant astrocytomas with loss of nuclear ATRX. The samples were drawn from NOA16, a multicentre, single-arm, open-label phase I trial in Germany that tested a mutant IDH1 peptide vaccine in humans for the first time. Visit V03 blood draws served as the baseline sample for immunogenicity testing. Genomic DNA for TCRB sequencing was extracted from EDTA blood using the DNeasy Blood and Tissue Kit. The CDR1 and CDR2 encoded by the germline V gene (reference sequence) are LNHDA and SQIVND. V gives up 5 bases and J gives up 5 bases, and the segment between their germline ends measures 15 bases. The CDR3 holds 14 amino acids from the cysteine to the phenylalanine. Just the 42-base CDR3 DNA is kept, in frame starting at base 1.

The study at large found these results: It was noted by the authors that analyses of patient blood samples could not be reproduced owing to sample limitations. Across multiple MHC alleles, vaccine-induced immune responses were seen in roughly 93% of patients. PBMC samples for TCRB deep sequencing were selected based on availability. Pseudoprogression seemed to be unrelated to changes in the top peripheral T cell clonotypes found by TCRB sequencing.

With respect to this clone: What antigen it recognizes has not been identified. Qualities for individual bases were not recorded, and no much larger clone is one base off.

Library prep was done by the immunoSEQ multiplex PCR assay. The hsTCRB Kit was used according to the manufacturer's protocol to amplify rearranged TCR beta chain sequences. TCRB libraries were sequenced on an Illumina MiSeq. The paper's processing steps were these. The proprietary platform of the kit vendor was used for demultiplexing, trimming and gene mapping. TCRdb took this table from immuneACCESS and kept in-frame rearrangements with V and J called. Such tables lack part of the clones; where checked against another copy, unresolved V genes explain under half of the gap, and the rest is unexplained. V, J and clone size derive from that table, while D and trimming were established from the DNA sequence. For this sample the table gives roughly 35,000 clones, of which approximately 91% were detected only once. Approximately 4.4% of the sample comes from the top ten.

The rearranged segments are TRBV19 and TRBJ2-5, with a weak D call of TRBD2 (6 bases match). Specimen: PBMCs, collected from a glioma patient treated with radiotherapy, temozolomide or both. The clonotype originates from a woman between 40 and 55 years old with glioma. The CDR3 reads as follows: CASSGRREWETQYF. Here is the DNA: TGTGCCAGTAGTGGACGGAGGGAATGGGAGACCCAGTACTTC.